This T cell receptor (beta chain) was observed in a study of OX40 agonist ivuxolimab in advanced cancers. Germline CDR1 reads SGHTA; CDR2 reads FQGNSA. The CDR3 is made up of 11 amino acids. Sequenced by immunoSEQ multiplex PCR; TCRdb stores in-frame clones only, minus some. This repertoire shows 65,000 to 85,000 clones, 70% to 90% found once; its top ten account for around 2%. The material sequenced was CD4+ or CD8+ T cells sorted from blood, taken in a trial of the OX40 agonist ivuxolimab. The rearrangement joins TRBV7-2 to TRBJ2-5; unclear D gene. The J call may be wrong; the DNA end is better matched by TRBJ2-7. This TCR came from an adult with an advanced solid tumor such as melanoma, head and neck, liver or kidney cancer. CDR3 residues: CASSLVHEQYF. The CDR3 bases are TGTGCCAGCAGCTTAGTACACGAGCAGTACTTC.